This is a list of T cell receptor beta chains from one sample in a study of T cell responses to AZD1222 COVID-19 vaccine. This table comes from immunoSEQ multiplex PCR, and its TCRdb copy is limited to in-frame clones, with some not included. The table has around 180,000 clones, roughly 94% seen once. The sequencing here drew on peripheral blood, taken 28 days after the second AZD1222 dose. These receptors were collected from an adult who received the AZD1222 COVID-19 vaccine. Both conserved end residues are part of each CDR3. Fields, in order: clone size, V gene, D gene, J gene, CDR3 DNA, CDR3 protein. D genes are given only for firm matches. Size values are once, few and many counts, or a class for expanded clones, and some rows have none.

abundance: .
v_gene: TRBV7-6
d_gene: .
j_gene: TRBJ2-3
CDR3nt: TGTGCCAGCAGCCCCCGGCAGGGTCGCACAGATACGCAGTATTTT
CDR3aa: CASSPRQGRTDTQYF

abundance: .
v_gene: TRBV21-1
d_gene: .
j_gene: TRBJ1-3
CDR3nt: TGTGCCAGCAGCAAAGTGGCCAGGGGGCCCCGTCCTCCCTCTGGAAACACCATATATTTT
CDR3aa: CASSKVARGPRPPSGNTIYF

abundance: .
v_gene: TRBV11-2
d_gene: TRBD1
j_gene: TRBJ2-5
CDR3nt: TGTGCCAGCAGTAATGACAGGGGCAGGGAGACCCAGTACTTC
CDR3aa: CASSNDRGRETQYF

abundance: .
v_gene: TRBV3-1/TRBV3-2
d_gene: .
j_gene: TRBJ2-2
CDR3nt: TGTGCCAGCAGCCCGAACTTCACCGGGGAGCTGTTTTTT
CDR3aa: CASSPNFTGELFF

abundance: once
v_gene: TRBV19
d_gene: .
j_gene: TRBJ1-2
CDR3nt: TGTGCCAGTAGTCAGGGGCGGGATAACTATGGCTACACCTTC
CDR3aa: CASSQGRDNYGYTF

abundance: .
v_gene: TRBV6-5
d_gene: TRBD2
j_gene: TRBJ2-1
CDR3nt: TGTGCCAGCAGTTACTCTAGCGGGTCCTCGAATGAGCAGTTCTTC
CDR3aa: CASSYSSGSSNEQFF

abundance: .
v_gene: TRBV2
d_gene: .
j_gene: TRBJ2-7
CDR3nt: TGTGCCAGCAGCGAAGGGTACGAGCAGTACTTC
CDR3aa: CASSEGYEQYF

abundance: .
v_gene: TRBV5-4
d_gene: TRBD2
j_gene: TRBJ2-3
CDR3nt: TGTGCCAGCAGCTTGGACCTAGCGGGGGTAGATACGCAGTATTTT
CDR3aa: CASSLDLAGVDTQYF

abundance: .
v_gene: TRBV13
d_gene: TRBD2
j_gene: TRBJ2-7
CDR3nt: TGTGCCAGCAGCTTCGTAGCGGGAAGATACGAGCAGTACTTC
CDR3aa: CASSFVAGRYEQYF

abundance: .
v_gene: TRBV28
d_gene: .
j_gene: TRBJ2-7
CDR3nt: TGTGCCAGCAGGCGGCGGGACGGAAGGAAACGCTACGAGCAGTACTTC
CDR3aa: CASRRRDGRKRYEQYF

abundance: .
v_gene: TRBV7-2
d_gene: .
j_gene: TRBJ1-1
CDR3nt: TGTGCCAGCAGCTTAGCCCCGGTTTCGAACACTGAAGCTTTCTTT
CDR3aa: CASSLAPVSNTEAFF

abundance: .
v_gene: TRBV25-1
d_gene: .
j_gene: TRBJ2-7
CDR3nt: TGTGCCAGCAGAAAAGACGGGTCCTACGAGCAGTACTTC
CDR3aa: CASRKDGSYEQYF

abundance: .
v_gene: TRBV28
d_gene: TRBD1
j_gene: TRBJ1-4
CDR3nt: TGTGCCAGCAGTTTATATGGGAAGGGACAGGGAGGTAATGAAAAACTGTTTTTT
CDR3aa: CASSLYGKGQGGNEKLFF

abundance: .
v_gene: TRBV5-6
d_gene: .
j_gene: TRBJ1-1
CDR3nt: TGTGCCAGCAACGCTAAGGGTCGCGCTTTCTTT
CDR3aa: CASNAKGRAFF

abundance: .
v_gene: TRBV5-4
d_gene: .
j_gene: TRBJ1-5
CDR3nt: TGTGCCAGCAGCGACGGCGGTAATCAGCCCCAGCATTTT
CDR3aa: CASSDGGNQPQHF

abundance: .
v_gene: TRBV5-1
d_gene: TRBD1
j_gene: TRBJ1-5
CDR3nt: TGCGCCAGCAGCGCGGGGACAGGGGTTGATCAGCCCCAGCATTTT
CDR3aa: CASSAGTGVDQPQHF

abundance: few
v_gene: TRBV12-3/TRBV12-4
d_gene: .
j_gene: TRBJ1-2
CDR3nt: TGTGCCAGCAGTCCCCGGGCCATCTATGGCTACACCTTC
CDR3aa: CASSPRAIYGYTF

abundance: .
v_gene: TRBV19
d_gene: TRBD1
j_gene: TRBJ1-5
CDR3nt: TGTGCCAGTAGCCGGGACAGGGAGGAACCCCAGCATTTT
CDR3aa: CASSRDREEPQHF

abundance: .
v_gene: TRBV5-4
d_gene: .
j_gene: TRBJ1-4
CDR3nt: TGTGCCAGCAGCTTGGACCAAAGGGATGAAAAACTGTTTTTT
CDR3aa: CASSLDQRDEKLFF

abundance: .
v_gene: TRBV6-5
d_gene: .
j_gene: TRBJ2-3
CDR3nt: TGTGCCAGCAGTCCGGATATCACAGATACGCAGTATTTT
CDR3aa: CASSPDITDTQYF

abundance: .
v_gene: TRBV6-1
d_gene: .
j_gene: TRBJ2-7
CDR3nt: TGTGCCAGCAGTGAAGTCGGCGGGGAGAGCTACGAGCAGTACTTC
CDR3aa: CASSEVGGESYEQYF

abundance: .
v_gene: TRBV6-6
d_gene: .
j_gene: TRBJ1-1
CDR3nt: TGTGCCAGCAGTTACTCAGGGAACAGGGCTAACACTGAAGCTTTCTTT
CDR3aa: CASSYSGNRANTEAFF

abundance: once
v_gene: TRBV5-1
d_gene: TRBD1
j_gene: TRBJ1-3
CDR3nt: TGCGCCAGCAGTCGACAGGGGGCGAGTGGAAACACCATATATTTT
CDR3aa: CASSRQGASGNTIYF

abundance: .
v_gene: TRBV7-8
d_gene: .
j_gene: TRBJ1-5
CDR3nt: TGTGCCAGCAGCTTAGACGGCAGGGTTTGGAATCAGCCCCAGCATTTT
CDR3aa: CASSLDGRVWNQPQHF

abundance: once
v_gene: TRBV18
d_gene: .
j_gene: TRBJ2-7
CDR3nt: TGTGCCAGCTCACCAGGCCCGTCCTACGAGCAGTACTTC
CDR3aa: CASSPGPSYEQYF

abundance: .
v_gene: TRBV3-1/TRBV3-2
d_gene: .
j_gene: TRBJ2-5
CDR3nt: TGTGCCAGCAGCCAAGATCGCCTAGCAGCTTACCAAGAGACCCAGTACTTC
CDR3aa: CASSQDRLAAYQETQYF

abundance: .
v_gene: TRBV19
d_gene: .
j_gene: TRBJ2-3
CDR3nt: TGTGCCAGTAGTTCGGCTGATACGCAGTATTTT
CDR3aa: CASSSADTQYF

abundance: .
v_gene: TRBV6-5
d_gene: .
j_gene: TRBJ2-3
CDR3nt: TGTGCCAGCAGAAAACTTTCAGCAAATACGCAGTATTTT
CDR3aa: CASRKLSANTQYF

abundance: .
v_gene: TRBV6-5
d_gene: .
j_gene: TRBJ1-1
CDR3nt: TGTGCCAGCAGCGGAGGTTGGGTCACTGAAGCTTTCTTT
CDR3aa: CASSGGWVTEAFF

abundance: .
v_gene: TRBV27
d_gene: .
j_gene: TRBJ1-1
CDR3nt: TGTGCCAGCAGTGCCACGGGACGGGGGAACACTGAAGCTTTCTTT
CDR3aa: CASSATGRGNTEAFF

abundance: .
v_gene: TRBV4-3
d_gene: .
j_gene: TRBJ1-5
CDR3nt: TGCGCCAGCAGCCAAGATCGAAATCTCAGGGGGCCCCAGCATTTT
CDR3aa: CASSQDRNLRGPQHF

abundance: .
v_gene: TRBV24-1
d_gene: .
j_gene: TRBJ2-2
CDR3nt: TGTGCCACCAGTGATTTCAACTGGGCCTTGGGCGGGGAGCTGTTTTTT
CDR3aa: CATSDFNWALGGELFF

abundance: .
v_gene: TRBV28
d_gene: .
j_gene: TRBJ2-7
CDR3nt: TGTGCCAGCAGTTTTCGGGATTACTACGAGCAGTACTTC
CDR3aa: CASSFRDYYEQYF

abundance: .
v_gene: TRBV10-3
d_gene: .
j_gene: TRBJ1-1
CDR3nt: TGTGCCATCAGTGAGTCGCCGGGGCTGGACACTGAAGCTTTCTTT
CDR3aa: CAISESPGLDTEAFF

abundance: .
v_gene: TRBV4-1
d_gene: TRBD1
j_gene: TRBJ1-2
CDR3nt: TGCGCCTCCAAACCGGGGACAGGGGTCCGTGGCTACACCTTC
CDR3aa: CASKPGTGVRGYTF

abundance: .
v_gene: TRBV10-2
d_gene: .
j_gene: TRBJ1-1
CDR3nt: TGCGCCAGCACCGAGACAGGTTCCCACACTGAAGCTTTCTTT
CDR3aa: CASTETGSHTEAFF

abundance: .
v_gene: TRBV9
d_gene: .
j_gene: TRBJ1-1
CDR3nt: TGTGCCAGCAGCGCCCAGGTCATGAACACTGAAGCTTTCTTT
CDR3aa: CASSAQVMNTEAFF

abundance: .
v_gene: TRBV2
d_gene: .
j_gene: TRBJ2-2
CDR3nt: TGTGCCAGCAGTGACGGTGGGTCCACCGGGGAGCTGTTTTTT
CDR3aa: CASSDGGSTGELFF

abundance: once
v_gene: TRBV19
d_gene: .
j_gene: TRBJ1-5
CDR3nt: TGTGCCAGTATCGGAGCATACTATGGGAGCAGGGAGGAAGACGACCAGCATTTT
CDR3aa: CASIGAYYGSREEDDQHF

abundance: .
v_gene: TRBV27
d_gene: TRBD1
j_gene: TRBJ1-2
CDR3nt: TGTGCCAGCAACCTCGCCGGGACAGGGAAAAGTCACTATGGCTACACCTTC
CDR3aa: CASNLAGTGKSHYGYTF

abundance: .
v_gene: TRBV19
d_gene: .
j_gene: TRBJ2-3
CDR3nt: TGTGCCAGTAGGGACTACGGGGGAGATACGCAGTATTTT
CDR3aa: CASRDYGGDTQYF

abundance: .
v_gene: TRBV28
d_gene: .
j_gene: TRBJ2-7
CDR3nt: TGTGCCAGCAGCCTCGCAGGGGTTCGTTTCGGGCTGAACCTCCTTGGGGAGCAGTACTTC
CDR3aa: CASSLAGVRFGLNLLGEQYF

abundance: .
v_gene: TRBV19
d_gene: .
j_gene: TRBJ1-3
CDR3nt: TGTGCAGCGGGCGTTCCCTCTGGAAACACCATATATTTT
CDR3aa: CAAGVPSGNTIYF

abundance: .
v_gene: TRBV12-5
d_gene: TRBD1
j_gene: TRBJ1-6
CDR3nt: TGTGCTAGTGGTTTGGGACAGGGGTATTCACCCCTCCACTTT
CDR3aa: CASGLGQGYSPLHF

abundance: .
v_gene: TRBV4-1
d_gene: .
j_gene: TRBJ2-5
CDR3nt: TGCGCCAGCAGCCGCACCGTGGGAGAGACCCAGTACTTC
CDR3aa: CASSRTVGETQYF

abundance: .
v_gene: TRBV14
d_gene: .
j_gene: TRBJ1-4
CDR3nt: TGTGCCAGCAGCCTAGCAACGGGTGTACTGTTTTTT
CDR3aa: CASSLATGVLFF

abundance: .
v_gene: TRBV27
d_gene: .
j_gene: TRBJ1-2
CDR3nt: TGTGCCAGCAGTTTATTCCAGGAGCAACCCTATGGCTACACCTTC
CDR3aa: CASSLFQEQPYGYTF

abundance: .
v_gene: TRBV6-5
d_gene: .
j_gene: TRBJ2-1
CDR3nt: TGTGCCAGCAGTTACTCGTCCAGATCCAATGAGCAGTTCTTC
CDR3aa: CASSYSSRSNEQFF

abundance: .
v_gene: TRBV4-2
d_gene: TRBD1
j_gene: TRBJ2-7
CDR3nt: TGTGCCAGCAGCCAAGAACCGGGACAGGGACGCGAGCAGTACTTC
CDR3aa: CASSQEPGQGREQYF

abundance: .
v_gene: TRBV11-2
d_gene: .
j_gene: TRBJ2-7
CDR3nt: TGTGCCAGCAGTACTTCCTTTTACGAGCAGTACTTC
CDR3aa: CASSTSFYEQYF

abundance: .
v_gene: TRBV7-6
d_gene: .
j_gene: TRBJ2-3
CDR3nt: TGTGCCAGCAGCACACACCCAGCGGGTAGCACAGATACGCAGTATTTT
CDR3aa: CASSTHPAGSTDTQYF

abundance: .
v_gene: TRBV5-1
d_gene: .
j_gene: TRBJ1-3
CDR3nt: TGCGCCAGCCAAGGGTTAGACGGGAGCTCTGGAAACACCATATATTTT
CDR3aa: CASQGLDGSSGNTIYF